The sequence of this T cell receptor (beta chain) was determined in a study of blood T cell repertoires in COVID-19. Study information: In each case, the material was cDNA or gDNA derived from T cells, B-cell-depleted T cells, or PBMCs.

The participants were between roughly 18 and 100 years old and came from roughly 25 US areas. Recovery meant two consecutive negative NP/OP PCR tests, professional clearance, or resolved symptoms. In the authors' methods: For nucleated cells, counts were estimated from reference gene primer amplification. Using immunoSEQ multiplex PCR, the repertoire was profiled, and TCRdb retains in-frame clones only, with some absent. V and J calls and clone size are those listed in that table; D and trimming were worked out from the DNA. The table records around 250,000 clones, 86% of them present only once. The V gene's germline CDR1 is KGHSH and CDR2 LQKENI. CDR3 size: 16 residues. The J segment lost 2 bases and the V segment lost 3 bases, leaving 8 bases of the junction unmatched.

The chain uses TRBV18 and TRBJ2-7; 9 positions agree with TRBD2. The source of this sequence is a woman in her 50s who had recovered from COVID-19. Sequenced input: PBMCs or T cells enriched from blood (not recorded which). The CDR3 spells CASSPRGGGETYEQYF. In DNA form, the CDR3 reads TGTGCCAGCTCACCGCGGGGGGGCGGGGAGACCTACGAGCAGTACTTC.